Sequencing of this T cell receptor beta chain was carried out in a study of cytomegalovirus exposure and HLA in healthy donors. Primers: 60 Vbeta forward and 13 Jbeta reverse. Repertoires were generated with immunoSEQ multiplex PCR, while TCRdb's copy carries only in-frame clones and drops some. The sample lists some 200,000 clones, around 80% occurring once. This receptor was taken from a man between 35 and 55 years old in good health and CMV-seropositive. The sequencing sample was made of PBMCs.

This CDR3 reads CASSNTGSTDTQYF. CDR3 DNA: TGTGCCAGCAGCAATACAGGCAGCACAGATACGCAGTATTTT. The chain couples TRBV7-3 to TRBJ2-3, with a weak D call TRBD1 (5 bases). CDR1 and CDR2 from the germline V gene are SGHTA and FQGTGA. The CDR3 runs 14 residues. Trimming removed 5 bases from V and 0 bases from J, with 9 bases in between.